The entry that follows covers one T cell receptor beta chain sequence. Antigen specificity is unknown. iRepertoire HTBI primers and Arm-PCR of CDR3 regions built TCR beta libraries. Under the authors' procedure: Identification across samples found 60 to 75 TRBV and 12 to 15 TRBJ segments. TCRdb itself ran the multiplex PCR reads through MiXCR, one entry per CDR3 protein. These V and J calls derive from TCRdb rather than the authors' analysis. In the table there are around 480,000 distinct CDR3 sequences, about 16% of which are singletons. CDR1 WNHNN and CDR2 SYGVQD come from the germline V gene (reference sequence). V was clipped by 4 bases and J by 0 bases; unmatched bases: 6. CDR3 size: 16 residues. The data were taken from a study of regulatory T cells in long-lasting Graves disease. Findings and limits, study-wide: The sample size was small, and this may have reduced accuracy.

The time point here: newly diagnosed GD, antithyroid drugs for less than 3 months. With RNA extracted from PBMCs as input, the TCR library was made. These same data were also listed under a study on T cells in Graves' hyperthyroidism and ophthalmopathy.

The sequence came from a woman aged 35-65 years with Graves disease. This chain uses TRBV10-1 with TRBJ2-1; 7 positions agree with TRBD1. The sequenced sample was peripheral blood mononuclear cells (PBMCs), obtained at new diagnosis, from a patient treated with antithyroid drugs. The CDR3 nucleotides read TGCGCCAGCAGTGTATCCCGGGACAGCTCCTACAATGAGCAGTTCTTC. Its translation: CASSVSRDSSYNEQFF.